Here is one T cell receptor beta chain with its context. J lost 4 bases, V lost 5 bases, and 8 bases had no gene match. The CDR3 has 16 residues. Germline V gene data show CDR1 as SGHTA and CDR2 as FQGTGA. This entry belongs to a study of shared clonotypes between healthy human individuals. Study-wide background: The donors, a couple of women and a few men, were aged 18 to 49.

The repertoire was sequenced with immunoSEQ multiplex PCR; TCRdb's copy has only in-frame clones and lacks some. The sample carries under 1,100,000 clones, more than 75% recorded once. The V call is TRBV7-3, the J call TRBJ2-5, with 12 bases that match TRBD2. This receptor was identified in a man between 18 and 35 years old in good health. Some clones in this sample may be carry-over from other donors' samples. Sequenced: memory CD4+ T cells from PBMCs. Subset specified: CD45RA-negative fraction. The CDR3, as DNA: TGTGCCAGCAGCGAGGGACTAGCGGGCCTATCAGAGACCCAGTACTTC. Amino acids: CASSEGLAGLSETQYF.